This T cell receptor beta chain appears in the sequencing data of a study of blood T cell repertoires in COVID-19. Across the study: Sources were T cells, B-cell-depleted T cells, or PBMCs; the material itself was cDNA or gDNA.

The CDR3 consists of 15 residues. V gave up 1 base and J gave up 9 bases; unmatched junction bases: 7. Looked up from germline, CDR1 is MDHEN and CDR2 is SYDVKM. This clone was detected only once. Authors' processing steps: Reference gene primer amplification gave nucleated cell count estimates. This table comes from immunoSEQ multiplex PCR, and its TCRdb copy is limited to in-frame clones, with some not included. Clonal size and the V and J genes are those of that table, whereas D and trimming came from the DNA. Of 150,000 to 200,000 clones in the sample, roughly four fifths were seen once. The source is a human donor with acute or convalescent COVID-19. The donor label of this sample is uncertain. Sample: peripheral blood. The genes are TRBV28 and TRBJ2-1; TRBD2 agrees at 9 bases. The CDR3 DNA sequence: TGTGCCAGCAGTTTATTCTTAGCGGGAGCATTTGAGCAGTTCTTC. Encoded protein: CASSLFLAGAFEQFF.